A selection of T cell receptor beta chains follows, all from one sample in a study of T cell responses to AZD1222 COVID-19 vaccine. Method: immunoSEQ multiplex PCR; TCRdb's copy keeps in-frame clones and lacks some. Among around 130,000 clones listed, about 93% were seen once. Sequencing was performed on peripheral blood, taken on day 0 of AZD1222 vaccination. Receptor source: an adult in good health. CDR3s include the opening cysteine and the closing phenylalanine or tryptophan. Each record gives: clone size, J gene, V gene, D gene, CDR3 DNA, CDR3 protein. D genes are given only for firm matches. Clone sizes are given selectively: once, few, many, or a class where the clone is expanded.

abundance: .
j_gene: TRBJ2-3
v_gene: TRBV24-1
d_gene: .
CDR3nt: TGTGCCACCAGTATCCCTAGCGAAGATACGCAGTATTTT
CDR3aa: CATSIPSEDTQYF

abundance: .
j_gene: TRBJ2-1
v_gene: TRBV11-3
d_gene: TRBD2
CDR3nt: TGTGCCAGCAGCTTAGGGACTAGCGGGACCGTGGATGAGCAGTTCTTC
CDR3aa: CASSLGTSGTVDEQFF

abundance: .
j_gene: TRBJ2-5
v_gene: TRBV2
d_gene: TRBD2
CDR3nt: TGTGCCAGCAGGACTAGCGCGCAAGAGACCCAGTACTTC
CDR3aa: CASRTSAQETQYF

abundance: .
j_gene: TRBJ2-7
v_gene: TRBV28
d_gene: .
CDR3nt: TGTGCCAGCAGGGACAGAGACTACGAGCAGTACTTC
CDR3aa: CASRDRDYEQYF

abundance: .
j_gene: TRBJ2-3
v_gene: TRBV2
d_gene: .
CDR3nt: TGTGCCACCCTCACAGATACGCAGTATTTT
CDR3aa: CATLTDTQYF

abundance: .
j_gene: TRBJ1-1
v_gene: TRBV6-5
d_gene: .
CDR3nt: TGTGCCAGCAGTTACAGGAACACTGAAGCTTTCTTT
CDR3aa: CASSYRNTEAFF

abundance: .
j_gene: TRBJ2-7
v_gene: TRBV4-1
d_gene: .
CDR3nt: TGCGCCAGCAGCCAATTTATTGTGGGAGAGGTCTCCGAGCAGTACTTC
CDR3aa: CASSQFIVGEVSEQYF

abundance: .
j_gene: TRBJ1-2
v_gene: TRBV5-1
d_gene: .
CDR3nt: TGCGCCAGCAGCTTGGACCCCGGGACAAGTCTAAGCTATGGCTACACCTTC
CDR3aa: CASSLDPGTSLSYGYTF

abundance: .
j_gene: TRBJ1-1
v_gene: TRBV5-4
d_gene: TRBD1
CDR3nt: TGTGCCAGCAGCTTGAGGGACAGGGTCACTGAAGCTTTCTTT
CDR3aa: CASSLRDRVTEAFF

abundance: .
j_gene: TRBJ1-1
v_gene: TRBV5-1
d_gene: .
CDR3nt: TGCGCCAGCAGCTTGGGGGCGGCGGAAGCTTTCTTT
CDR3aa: CASSLGAAEAFF

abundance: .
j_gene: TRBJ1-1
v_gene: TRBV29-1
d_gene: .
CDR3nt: TGCAGCGTCGCTCGTGTCAGGGACACTGAAGCTTTCTTT
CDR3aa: CSVARVRDTEAFF

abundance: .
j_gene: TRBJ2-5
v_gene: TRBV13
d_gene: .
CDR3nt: TGTGCCAGCAGCTCGACTTTGGGCAGGGGAGAGACCCAGTACTTC
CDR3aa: CASSSTLGRGETQYF

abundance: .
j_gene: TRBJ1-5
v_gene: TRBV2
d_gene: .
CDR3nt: TGTGCCAGCAGTGGGGGGGGCAATCAGCCCCAGCATTTT
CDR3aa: CASSGGGNQPQHF

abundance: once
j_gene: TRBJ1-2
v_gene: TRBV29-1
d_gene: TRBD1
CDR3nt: TGCAGCGTTGAAGAAATATTATCGGGACAGCAACCTCCCTATGGCTACACCTTC
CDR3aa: CSVEEILSGQQPPYGYTF

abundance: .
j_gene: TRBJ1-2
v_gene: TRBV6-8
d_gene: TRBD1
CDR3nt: TGTGCCAGCAGTTACTCCTACAGGGGTGGAGACTATGGCTACACCTTC
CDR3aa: CASSYSYRGGDYGYTF

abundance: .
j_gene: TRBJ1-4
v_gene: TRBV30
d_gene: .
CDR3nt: TGTGCCTGGTCGAAGGGGGGGTATGAAAAACTGTTTTTT
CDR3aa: CAWSKGGYEKLFF

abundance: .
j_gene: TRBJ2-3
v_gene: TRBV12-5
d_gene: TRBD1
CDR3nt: TGTGCTAGTGGTTTGGATAAAGGGGGCGCGAGCACAGATACGCAGTATTTT
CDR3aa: CASGLDKGGASTDTQYF

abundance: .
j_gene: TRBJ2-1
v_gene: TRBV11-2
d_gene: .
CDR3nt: TGTGCCAGCAGCTTAGGGTGGAATGAGCAGTTCTTC
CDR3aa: CASSLGWNEQFF

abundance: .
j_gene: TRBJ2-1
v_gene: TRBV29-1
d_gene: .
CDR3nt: TGCAGCGTTGATCTGTGGGGGAATGAGCAGTTCTTC
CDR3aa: CSVDLWGNEQFF

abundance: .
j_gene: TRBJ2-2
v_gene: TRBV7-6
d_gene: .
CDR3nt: TGTGCCAGCAGCTTAGGGAGGGGCACCGGGGAGCTGTTTTTT
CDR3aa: CASSLGRGTGELFF

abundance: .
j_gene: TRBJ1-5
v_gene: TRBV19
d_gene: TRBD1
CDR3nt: TGTGCCAGTAGTAGACCGGGACAGGGGGAGCCTCAGCCCCAGCATTTT
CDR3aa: CASSRPGQGEPQPQHF

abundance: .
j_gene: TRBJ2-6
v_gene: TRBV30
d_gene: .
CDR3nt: TGTGCCTGGGGGAGTGTGGGGGCCAACGTCCTGACTTTC
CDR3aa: CAWGSVGANVLTF

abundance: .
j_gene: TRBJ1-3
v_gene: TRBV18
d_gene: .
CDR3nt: TGTGCCAGCTCACCACCGGACATCCTCTCTGGAAACACCATATATTTT
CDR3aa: CASSPPDILSGNTIYF

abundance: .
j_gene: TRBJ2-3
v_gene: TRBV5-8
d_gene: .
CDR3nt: TGTGCCAGCAGCTGGGCCCGCGGAGATACGCAGTATTTT
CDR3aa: CASSWARGDTQYF

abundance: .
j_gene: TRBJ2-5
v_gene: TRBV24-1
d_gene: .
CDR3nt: TGTGCCACCAGTGTCGGAACAGGTCTACAAGAGACCCAGTACTTC
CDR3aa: CATSVGTGLQETQYF

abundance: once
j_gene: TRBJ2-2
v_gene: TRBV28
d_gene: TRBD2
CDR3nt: TGTGCCAGCCTTAGTGGGGCGGGAGTTTTTCCCGGGGAGCTGTTTTTT
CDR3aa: CASLSGAGVFPGELFF

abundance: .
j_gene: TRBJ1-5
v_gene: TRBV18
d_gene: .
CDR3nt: TGTGCCAGCTCACCACCGGGGGTTGATCAGCCCCAGCATTTT
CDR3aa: CASSPPGVDQPQHF

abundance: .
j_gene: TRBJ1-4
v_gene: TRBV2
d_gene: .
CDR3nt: TGTGCCAGCAGTGATAACAGGGTTGTGGAAAAACTGTTTTTT
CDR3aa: CASSDNRVVEKLFF

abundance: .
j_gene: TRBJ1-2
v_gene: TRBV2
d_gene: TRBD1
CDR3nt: TGTGCCAGCACTCAACAGGGGGACTATGGCTACACCTTC
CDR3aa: CASTQQGDYGYTF

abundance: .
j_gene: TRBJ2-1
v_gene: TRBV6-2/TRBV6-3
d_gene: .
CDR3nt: TGTGCCAGCAGTGACAGTCTCGTTGAGCAGTTCTTC
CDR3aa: CASSDSLVEQFF

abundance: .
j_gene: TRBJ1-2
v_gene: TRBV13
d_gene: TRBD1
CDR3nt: TGTGCCAGCAGACGCACAGGGGGCAGGATCTATGGCTACACCTTC
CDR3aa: CASRRTGGRIYGYTF

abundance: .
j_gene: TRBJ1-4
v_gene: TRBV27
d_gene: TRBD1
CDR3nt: TGTGCCAGCAGTCCTCGCGCGGGACAGGGCTATGAAAAACTGTTTTTT
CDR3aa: CASSPRAGQGYEKLFF

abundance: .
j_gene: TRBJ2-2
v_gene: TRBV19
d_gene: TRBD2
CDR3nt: TGTGCCAGTAGTATCGGGGGGAGGACCGGGGAGCTGTTTTTT
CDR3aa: CASSIGGRTGELFF

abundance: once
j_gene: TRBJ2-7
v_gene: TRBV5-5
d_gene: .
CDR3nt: TGTGCCAGCAGCTTTGGGCAGGGTGGATATGAGCAGTACTTC
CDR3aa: CASSFGQGGYEQYF

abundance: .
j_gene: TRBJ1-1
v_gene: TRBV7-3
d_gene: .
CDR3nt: TGTGCCAGCAGCTTAAGGTCCAACACTGAAGCTTTCTTT
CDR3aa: CASSLRSNTEAFF

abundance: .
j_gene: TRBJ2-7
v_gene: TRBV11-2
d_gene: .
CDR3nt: TGTGCCAGCAGCTCTCTCCGGAGGGCCTACGAGCAGTACTTC
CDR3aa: CASSSLRRAYEQYF

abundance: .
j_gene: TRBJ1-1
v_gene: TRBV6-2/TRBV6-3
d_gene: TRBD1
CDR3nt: TGTGCCAGCAGTTACTCGAGTGGTCGGGACAGGGTAAGGAACACTGAAGCTTTCTTT
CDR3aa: CASSYSSGRDRVRNTEAFF

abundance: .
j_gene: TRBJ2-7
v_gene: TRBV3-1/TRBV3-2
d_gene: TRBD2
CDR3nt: TGTGCCAGCAGCCCGGGCGGCGGGAGTTACGAGCAGTACTTC
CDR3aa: CASSPGGGSYEQYF

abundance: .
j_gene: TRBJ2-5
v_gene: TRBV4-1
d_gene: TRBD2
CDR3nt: TGCGCCAGCTCCCAAGCGGGAGGACAAGAGACCCAGTACTTC
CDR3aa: CASSQAGGQETQYF

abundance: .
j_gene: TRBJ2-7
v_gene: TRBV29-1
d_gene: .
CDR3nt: TGCAGCGTTGAATCAGATCGCTACGAGCAGTACTTC
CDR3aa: CSVESDRYEQYF

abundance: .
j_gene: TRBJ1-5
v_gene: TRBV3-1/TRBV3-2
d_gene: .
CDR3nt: TGTGCCAGCAGCCAAGGGTTTATTAGCAATCAGCCCCAGCATTTT
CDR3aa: CASSQGFISNQPQHF

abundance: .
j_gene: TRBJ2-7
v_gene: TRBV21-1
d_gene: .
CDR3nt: TGTGCCAGCAGCAAAGCGCCACACCGAATCCGGGAGCAGTACTTC
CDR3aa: CASSKAPHRIREQYF

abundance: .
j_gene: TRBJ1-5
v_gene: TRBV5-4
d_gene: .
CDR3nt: TGTGCCAGCAGCTTGGTTTGGGGGGTTTCTTCCCATAGCAATCAGCCCCAGCATTTT
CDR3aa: CASSLVWGVSSHSNQPQHF

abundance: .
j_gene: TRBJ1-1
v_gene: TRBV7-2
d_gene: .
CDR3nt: TGTGCCAGCAGCCCCGGATTTGGGCTAGTGAACACTGAAGCTTTCTTT
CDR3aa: CASSPGFGLVNTEAFF

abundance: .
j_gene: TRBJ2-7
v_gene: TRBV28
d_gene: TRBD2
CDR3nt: TGTGCCAGCAGGGATAGCGGGTCTCTATACGAGCAGTACTTC
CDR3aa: CASRDSGSLYEQYF

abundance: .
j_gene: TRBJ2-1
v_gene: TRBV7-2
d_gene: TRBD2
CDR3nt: TGTGCCAGCAGCTTAGTTAGACTAGCGGGAGGATACAATGAGCAGTTCTTC
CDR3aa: CASSLVRLAGGYNEQFF

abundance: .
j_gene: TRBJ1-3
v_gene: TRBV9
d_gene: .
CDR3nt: TGTGCCAGCAGCCCCCCTACGAACACCATATATTTT
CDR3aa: CASSPPTNTIYF

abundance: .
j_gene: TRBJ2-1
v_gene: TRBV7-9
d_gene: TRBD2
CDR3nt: TGTGCCAGCAGCACGAGCGGGAGCTCCTACAATGAGCAGTTCTTC
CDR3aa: CASSTSGSSYNEQFF

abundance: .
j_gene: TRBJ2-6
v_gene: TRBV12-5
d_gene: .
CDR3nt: TGTGCTAGTGGGCCCGGACAGTTTGGGGCCAACGTCCTGACTTTC
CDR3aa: CASGPGQFGANVLTF

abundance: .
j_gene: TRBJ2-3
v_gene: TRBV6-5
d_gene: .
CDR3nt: TGTGCCAGCAGTTACTCGTCCTGGGACACAGATACGCAGTATTTT
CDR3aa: CASSYSSWDTDTQYF

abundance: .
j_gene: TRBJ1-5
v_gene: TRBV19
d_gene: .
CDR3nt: TGTGCCTCTAACAGGGACATCAATCAGCCCCAGCATTTT
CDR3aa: CASNRDINQPQHF

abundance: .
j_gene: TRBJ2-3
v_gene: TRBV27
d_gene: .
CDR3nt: TGTGCCAGCAGTCTCAGGGGCAGCCCTAGCACAGATACGCAGTATTTT
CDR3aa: CASSLRGSPSTDTQYF

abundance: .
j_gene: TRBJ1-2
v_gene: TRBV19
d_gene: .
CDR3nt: TGTGCCAGTAGTACACAGGGCAACTATGGCTACACCTTC
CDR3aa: CASSTQGNYGYTF

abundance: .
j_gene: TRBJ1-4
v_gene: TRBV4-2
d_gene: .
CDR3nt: TGTGCCAGCAGCCAAATCGAGGCTGGTGAAAAACTGTTTTTT
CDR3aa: CASSQIEAGEKLFF

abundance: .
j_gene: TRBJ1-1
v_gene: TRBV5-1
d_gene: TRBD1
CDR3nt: TGCGCCAGCAGCAGTAAAGACAGGGTGGGTGAAGCTTTCTTT
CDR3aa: CASSSKDRVGEAFF

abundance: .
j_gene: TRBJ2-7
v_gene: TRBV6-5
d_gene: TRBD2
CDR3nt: TGTGCCAGCGGACTAGCGGGAGGTAGCTCCTACGAGCAGTACTTC
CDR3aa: CASGLAGGSSYEQYF

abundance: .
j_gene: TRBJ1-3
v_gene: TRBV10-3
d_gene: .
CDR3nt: TGTGCCATCAGTGAGAGAGGGGAGCACACCATATATTTT
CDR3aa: CAISERGEHTIYF

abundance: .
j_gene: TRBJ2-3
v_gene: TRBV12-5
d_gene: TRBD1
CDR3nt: TGTGCTAGTGGTTTGGGCCTCCGACAGGGGGGGGATACGCAGTATTTT
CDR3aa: CASGLGLRQGGDTQYF

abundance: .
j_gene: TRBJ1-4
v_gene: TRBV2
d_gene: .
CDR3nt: TGTGCCAGCAGTGAGGGGCAGGGGAAGGAAAAACTGTTTTTT
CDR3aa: CASSEGQGKEKLFF